The 23 T cell receptor beta chains below were found in one sample sequenced in a study of cytomegalovirus exposure and HLA in healthy donors. Researchers ran the PCR with 60 Vbeta and 13 Jbeta primers. The method was immunoSEQ multiplex PCR; TCRdb's version includes in-frame clones alone and lacks a portion of them. The sample includes a few hundred thousand clones, roughly four fifths seen only once; the top ten take roughly 1.5%. The source material was PBMCs. The receptors derive from a girl between 5 and 17 years old in good health and CMV-seronegative.

This clone came up a few times. This chain connects TRBV6-6 to TRBJ2-5; D is unclear. The CDR3 covers 11 residues. Trimming shortened V by 3 bases and J by 5 bases, and 4 bases separated the two germline ends. Germline CDR1 and CDR2: MNHNY and SVGAGI (reference sequence). The CDR3 spells CASSYSETQYF. As DNA, the CDR3 is TGTGCCAGCAGTTATTCGGAGACCCAGTACTTC.

This clone was counted only a few times. The chain uses TRBV6-6 and TRBJ2-3; D call uncertain. The CDR3 is 13 residues long. V gave up 2 bases and J gave up 2 bases, with 5 bases separating them. Germline lookup yields CDR1 MNHNY and CDR2 SVGAGI (reference sequence). The CDR3 nucleotides read TGTGCCAGCAGTTACCAACTCACAGATACGCAGTATTTT. Translation gives CASSYQLTDTQYF.

This rearrangement joins TRBV5-1 to TRBJ2-5; D possibly corresponds to TRBD1 (5 bases). Trimming left V 5 bases short and J 7 bases short, with 18 bases between. Germline V lookup: CDR1 SGHRS, CDR2 YFSETQ. This CDR3 is built from 14 residues. The CDR3 region is CASSPPQGTGTQYF. Here the CDR3 DNA reads TGCGCCAGCAGTCCGCCCCAGGGTACTGGGACCCAGTACTTC.

CDR3 region: CASSPSAGQGANPTYNEQFF. The CDR3 DNA is TGTGCCAGCTCACCTAGTGCGGGACAGGGGGCAAATCCCACCTACAATGAGCAGTTCTTC. This rearrangement joins TRBV18 to TRBJ2-1, with 12 bases aligning to TRBD1. This CDR3 is built from 20 residues. The J segment lost 2 bases and the V segment lost 3 bases, leaving 14 bases of the junction unmatched. Looked up from germline, CDR1 is KGHSH and CDR2 is LQKENI.

CDR3 coding DNA: TGTGCCAGCAGTTTACCTAGCGGGGGAAGGGATACGCAGTATTTT. Protein product: CASSLPSGGRDTQYF. The rearrangement links TRBV28 to TRBJ2-3; 10 bases match TRBD2. This CDR3 is built from 15 residues. Trimming took 2 bases from V and 6 from J; bases not matched to a gene: 5. The germline V gene has CDR1 MDHEN and CDR2 SYDVKM.

In this sample, this clone turned up a few times. V is TRBV2 and J is TRBJ2-2, with TRBD2 identical over 8 bases. Germline CDR1 and CDR2: SNHLY and FYNNEI. J was trimmed by 3 bases and V by 11 bases; bases with no gene match: 2. The CDR3 contains 12 residues. CDR3 amino acids: CALAGDTGELFF. In nucleotides, the CDR3 is TGTGCCCTAGCGGGTGACACCGGGGAGCTGTTTTTT.

CDR3 amino acids: CASSRGGRANEQFF. The CDR3 nucleotides read TGTGCCAGCAGTCGTGGTGGGAGGGCCAATGAGCAGTTCTTC. The genes are TRBV28 and TRBJ2-1, with 7 bases matching TRBD2. V dropped 5 bases and J dropped 6; count of bases not matched to a gene: 7. The CDR3 extends over 14 amino acids. Germline CDR1 and CDR2: MDHEN and SYDVKM.

The chain uses TRBV27 and TRBJ1-2; 7 nucleotides agree with TRBD1. The CDR3 runs 18 residues. J gave up 1 base and V 7 bases, and 18 bases lay outside the gene matches. In germline, CDR1 is MNHEY, CDR2 SMNVEV (reference sequence). The chain's CDR3 is CASTSIGYGQEHNYGYTF. The CDR3 DNA sequence: TGTGCCAGCACTTCGATCGGATACGGACAGGAGCATAACTATGGCTACACCTTC.

This chain connects TRBV18 to TRBJ1-4; 8 bases fit TRBD1. CDR3 length: 18 residues. Trimming took 1 base from V and 0 from J; bases not matched to a gene: 7. Germline V CDR1 and CDR2: KGHSH, LQKENI. Written as DNA, the CDR3 is TGTGCCAGCTCACCACGGTCTGGGACAGGAGCAACTAATGAAAAACTGTTTTTT. Translating it yields CASSPRSGTGATNEKLFF. The whole variable domain, remainder taken from reference TRBV18 and TRBJ1-4, is NAGVMQNPRHLVRRRGQEARLRCSPMKGHSHVYWYRQLPEEGLKFMVYLQKENIIDESGMPKERFSAEFPKEGPSILRIQQVVRGDSAAYFCASSPRSGTGATNEKLFFGSGTQLSVL.

This clone was seen once. The chain couples TRBV6-6 to TRBJ1-5; D possibly corresponds to TRBD1 (6 bases). CDR3 length: 16 amino acids. Germline V gene data show CDR1 as MNHNY and CDR2 as SVGAGI (reference sequence). Trimming left V 2 bases short and J 4 bases short, with 15 bases between. The CDR3 is CASSYKGGGGNQPQHF. CDR3 DNA: TGTGCCAGCAGTTACAAGGGGGGGGGTGGAAATCAGCCCCAGCATTTT.

This rearrangement joins TRBV27 to TRBJ1-6, with 7 bases matching TRBD1. The V and J ends lost 7 bases and 10 bases, in that order; junction bases with no gene match: 13. CDR1 is MNHEY and CDR2 is SMNVEV in the germline V gene (reference sequence). The CDR3 spans 15 residues. This CDR3 is CASTVTGDGTSPLHF. CDR3 DNA: TGTGCCAGCACCGTTACAGGGGACGGTACCTCACCCCTCCACTTT.

This chain connects TRBV11-1 to TRBJ2-5, with D tentatively TRBD2 (5 bases). The CDR3 has 17 residues. In germline, CDR1 is SGHAT, CDR2 FQDESV (reference sequence). Trimming pared 2 bases from V and 2 bases from J, leaving 18 bases between. This CDR3 reads CASSLRFRPSSQETQYF. As DNA, the CDR3 is TGTGCCAGCAGCTTAAGGTTCCGACCTAGCTCTCAAGAGACCCAGTACTTC. Drawing the rest from reference TRBV11-1 and TRBJ2-5, the complete variable domain is EAEVAQSPRYKITEKSQAVAFWCDPISGHATLYWYRQILGQGPELLVQFQDESVVDDSQLPKDRFSAERLKGVDSTLKIQPAELGDSAMYLCASSLRFRPSSQETQYFGPGTRLLVL.

The genes are TRBV19 and TRBJ2-1; D possibly corresponds to TRBD2 (6 bases). CDR3 size: 15 residues. Germline-derived CDR1 and CDR2 are LNHDA and SQIVND (reference sequence). V gave up 4 bases and J gave up 5 bases, with 15 bases separating them. The DNA of the CDR3 is TGTGCCAGTAGTAACGCGGGGTTTGTTGACAATGAGCAGTTCTTC. It yields the protein CASSNAGFVDNEQFF.

The chain joins TRBV7-9 to TRBJ1-1, with D possibly being TRBD1 (6 bases). Trimming stripped 4 bases from V and 3 bases from J, with 9 bases between. CDR1 is SEHNR and CDR2 is FQNEAQ in the germline V gene (reference sequence). The CDR3 contains 13 residues. CDR3 DNA sequence: TGTGCCAGCAGCTCGGGACACTACACTGAAGCTTTCTTT. It translates to CASSSGHYTEAFF.

V and J are TRBV5-4 and TRBJ2-7; 11 positions match TRBD2. The germline V gene has CDR1 SGHNT and CDR2 YYREEE (reference sequence). The CDR3 is 15 amino acids. Trimming cost V 4 bases and J 0 bases; bases outside gene matches: 3. In DNA, the CDR3 is TGTGCCAGCAGCCTAGCGGGGGGAGTCTCCTACGAGCAGTACTTC. This gives the protein CASSLAGGVSYEQYF.

This clone was seen a handful of times. V usage is TRBV7-8 and J usage is TRBJ1-4; perhaps TRBD1 as D (6 bases). Trimming shortened V by 1 base and J by 5 bases, and 11 bases separated the two germline ends. CDR1 SGHVS and CDR2 FQNEAQ come from the germline V gene. The length of the CDR3 is 15 residues. The CDR3 region is CASSLGTGINEKLFF. CDR3 in DNA: TGTGCCAGCAGCTTAGGAACAGGGATCAATGAAAAACTGTTTTTT.

The chain recombines TRBV27 with TRBJ2-3; 8 bases line up with TRBD2. The CDR3 loop spans 16 amino acids. The germline CDR1 and CDR2 sequences are MNHEY and SMNVEV (reference sequence). With 5 bases clipped from V and 0 bases from J, the junction kept 7 bases outside the gene matches. This chain's CDR3 is CASSPAGTRSTDTQYF. In nucleotides, the CDR3 is TGTGCCAGCAGTCCCGCCGGGACTAGGAGCACAGATACGCAGTATTTT.

This clone was detected only a few times. Other nucleotide sequences in the sample specify the same CDR3. This rearrangement joins TRBV6-6 to TRBJ2-7; 7 nucleotides line up with TRBD1. Germline values: CDR1 MNHNY, CDR2 SVGAGI (reference sequence). This CDR3 comprises 12 residues. Trimming removed 6 bases from V and 2 bases from J; junction bases left unmatched: 1. The CDR3 sequence is CASSGTAYEQYF. Here the CDR3 DNA reads TGTGCCAGCAGCGGGACAGCCTACGAGCAGTACTTC.

The chain carries TRBV25-1 and TRBJ2-7; 11 bases are shared with TRBD2. This CDR3 has 12 amino acids. The V gene end was trimmed by 3 bases and the J gene end by 9 bases; junction bases not matched to a gene: 1. Germline V gene lookup returns CDR1 MGHDK and CDR2 SYGVNS. CDR3 in amino acids: CASSDSGRAQYF. As DNA, the CDR3 is TGTGCCAGCAGTGATAGCGGGAGGGCGCAGTACTTC.

The V gene is TRBV4-1, the J gene TRBJ2-5, with 11 bases that match TRBD2. The J call is doubtful: the DNA matches TRBJ2-7 better. Germline V gene sequence: CDR1 MGHRA, CDR2 YSYEKL. This CDR3 contains 14 residues. Here the CDR3 reads CASSQGTSGYEQYF. CDR3 bases: TGCGCCAGCAGCCAGGGGACTAGCGGCTACGAGCAGTACTTC.

This sequence joins TRBV4-3 and TRBJ2-3, with TRBD2 identical over 8 bases. The trim removed 5 bases at V and 4 bases at J, leaving 14 bases unmatched. Germline assignment: CDR1 LGHNA and CDR2 YSLEER. CDR3 length: 17 amino acids. The CDR3 is CASSTYRSGGASDTQYF. CDR3 coding DNA: TGCGCCAGCAGCACCTATCGCTCGGGGGGGGCCTCAGATACGCAGTATTTT.

J is TRBJ1-6 and V is TRBV6-5; TRBD1 agrees at 10 bases. The CDR3 runs to 15 residues. V lost 6 bases and J lost 5; bases outside the gene matches: 4. In germline, CDR1 is MNHEY, CDR2 SVGAGI. The CDR3 DNA reads TGTGCCAGCAGCCGGACAGGGGGTGATAATTCACCCCTCCACTTT. The encoded protein is CASSRTGGDNSPLHF.

The chain recombines TRBV29-1 with TRBJ2-7, with D tentatively TRBD1 (7 bases). Trimming took 6 bases from V and 5 from J, leaving 17 bases between them. CDR3 size: 13 residues. Germline-derived CDR1 and CDR2 are SQVTM and ANQGSEA. CDR3 nucleotides: TGCAGCGTACACGGGGGTCAGGGGGACGAGCAGTACTTC. It specifies CSVHGGQGDEQYF.